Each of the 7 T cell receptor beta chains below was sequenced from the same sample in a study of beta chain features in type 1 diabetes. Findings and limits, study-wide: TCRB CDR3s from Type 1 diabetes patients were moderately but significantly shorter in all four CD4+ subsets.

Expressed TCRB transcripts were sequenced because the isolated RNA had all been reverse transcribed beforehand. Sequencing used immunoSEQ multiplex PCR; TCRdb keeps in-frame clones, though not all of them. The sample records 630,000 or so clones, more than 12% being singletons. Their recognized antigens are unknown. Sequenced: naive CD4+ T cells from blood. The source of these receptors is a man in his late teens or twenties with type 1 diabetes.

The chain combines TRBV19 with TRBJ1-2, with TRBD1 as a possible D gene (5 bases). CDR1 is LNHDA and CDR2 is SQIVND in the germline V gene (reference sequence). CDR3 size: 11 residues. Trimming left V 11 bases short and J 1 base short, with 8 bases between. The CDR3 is CALRDNYGYTF. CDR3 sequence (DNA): TGTGCCCTCAGGGATAACTATGGCTACACCTTC.

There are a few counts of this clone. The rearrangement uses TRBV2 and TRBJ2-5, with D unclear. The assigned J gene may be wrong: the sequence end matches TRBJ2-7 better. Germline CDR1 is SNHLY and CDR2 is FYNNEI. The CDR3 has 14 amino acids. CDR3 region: CASSDSAPNYEQYF. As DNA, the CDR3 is TGTGCCAGCAGTGATTCCGCGCCGAACTACGAGCAGTACTTC.

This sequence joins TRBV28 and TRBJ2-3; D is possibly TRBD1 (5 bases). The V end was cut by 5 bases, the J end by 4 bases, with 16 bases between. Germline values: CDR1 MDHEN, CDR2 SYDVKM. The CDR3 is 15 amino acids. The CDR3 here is CASSPGSSGPDTQYF. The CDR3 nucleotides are TGTGCCAGCAGTCCAGGGTCCTCGGGTCCAGATACGCAGTATTTT.

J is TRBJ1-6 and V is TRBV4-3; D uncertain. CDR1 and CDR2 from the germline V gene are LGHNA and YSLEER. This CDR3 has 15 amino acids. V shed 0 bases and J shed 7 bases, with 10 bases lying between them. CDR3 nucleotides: TGCGCCAGCAGCCAAGAGGAGGGCGGGAATTCACCCCTCCACTTT. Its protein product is CASSQEEGGNSPLHF.

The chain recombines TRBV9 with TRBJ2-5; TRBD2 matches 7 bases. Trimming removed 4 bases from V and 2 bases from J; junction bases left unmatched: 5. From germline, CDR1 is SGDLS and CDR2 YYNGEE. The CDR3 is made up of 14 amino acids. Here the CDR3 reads CASSSRGVQETQYF. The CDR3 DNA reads TGTGCCAGCAGCTCACGGGGGGTACAAGAGACCCAGTACTTC. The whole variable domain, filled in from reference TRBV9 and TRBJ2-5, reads DSGVTQTPKHLITATGQRVTLRCSPRSGDLSVYWYQQSLDQGLQFLIQYYNGEERAKGNILERFSAQQFPDLHSELNLSSLELGDSALYFCASSSRGVQETQYFGPGTRLLVL.

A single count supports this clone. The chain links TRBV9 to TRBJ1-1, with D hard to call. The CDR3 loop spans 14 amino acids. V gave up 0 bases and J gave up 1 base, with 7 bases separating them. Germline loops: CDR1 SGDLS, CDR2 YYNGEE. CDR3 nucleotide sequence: TGTGCCAGCAGCGTAGGACTGCAGAACACTGAAGCTTTCTTT. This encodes CASSVGLQNTEAFF.

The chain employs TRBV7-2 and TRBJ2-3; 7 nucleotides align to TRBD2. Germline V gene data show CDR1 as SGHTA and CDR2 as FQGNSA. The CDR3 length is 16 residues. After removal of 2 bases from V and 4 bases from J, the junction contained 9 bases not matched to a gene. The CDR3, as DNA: TGTGCCAGCAGCTTATGGGCGGGGGAGATGGCAGATACGCAGTATTTT. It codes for CASSLWAGEMADTQYF.